A single sample is the source of the 15 T cell receptor beta chains below, sequenced in a study of blood T cell repertoires in COVID-19. Method: immunoSEQ multiplex PCR; TCRdb's copy keeps in-frame clones and lacks some. This sample carries under 300,000 clones, around 90% of them seen once, and the ten largest clones take about 6.9%. The specimen was PBMCs or T cells enriched from blood (not recorded which). The receptors shown here come from a young woman with acute COVID-19.

This chain links TRBV19 with TRBJ1-1; D ambiguous. The V end lost 5 bases, the J end lost 4 bases, and 11 bases lay between the germline ends. The CDR3 extends over 13 amino acids. The germline V gene encodes CDR1 LNHDA and CDR2 SQIVND (reference sequence). The CDR3 here is CASSSYSSTEAFF. DNA for the CDR3: TGTGCCAGTAGTTCCTATTCGAGCACTGAAGCTTTCTTT. The variable domain in full, completed from reference TRBV19 and TRBJ1-1, reads DGGITQSPKYLFRKEGQNVTLSCEQNLNHDAMYWYRQDPGQGLRLIYYSQIVNDFQKGDIAEGYSVSREKKESFPLTVTSAQKNPTAFYLCASSSYSSTEAFFGQGTRLTVV.

This clone was detected once. The V and J genes are TRBV5-1 and TRBJ2-3; 10 nucleotides align to TRBD2. Trimming took 4 bases from V and 2 from J; bases not matched to a gene: 7. In germline, CDR1 is SGHRS, CDR2 YFSETQ. The CDR3 consists of 16 residues. The CDR3 region is CASSPRTSGYTDTQYF. For the CDR3, the DNA is TGCGCCAGCAGCCCGCGGACTAGCGGATACACAGATACGCAGTATTTT.

V usage is TRBV4-2 and J usage is TRBJ2-2; 16 bases fit TRBD2. CDR1 is LGHNA, CDR2 YNFKEQ, per germline. The CDR3 sequence is 21 residues long. The V gene end was trimmed by 3 bases and the J gene end by 6 bases; junction bases not matched to a gene: 16. CDR3 in DNA: TGTGCCAGCAGCCATACCGTCCCGGGACTAGCGGGGGGGCGTGGGGCCGGGGAGCTGTTTTTT. It translates to CASSHTVPGLAGGRGAGELFF.

The V gene is TRBV7-9, the J gene TRBJ1-5; 7 nucleotides match TRBD1. Trimming cost V 5 bases and J 3 bases; bases outside gene matches: 7. Germline assignment: CDR1 SEHNR and CDR2 FQNEAQ (reference sequence). The CDR3 consists of 15 residues. The chain's CDR3 is CASSEQGTTNQPQHF. Here the CDR3 DNA reads TGTGCCAGCAGCGAACAGGGGACCACCAATCAGCCCCAGCATTTT.

The chain recombines TRBV7-2 with TRBJ2-1, with 8 bases lining up with TRBD1. Germline V lookup: CDR1 SGHTA, CDR2 FQGNSA. This CDR3 is 15 amino acids long. J gave up 4 bases and V 5 bases, and 7 bases lay outside the gene matches. CDR3 DNA sequence: TGTGCCAGCAGCCCCGGGACAGGCGGATACAATGAGCAGTTCTTC. This encodes CASSPGTGGYNEQFF.

Written as DNA, the CDR3 is TGTGCCAGCAGCTTAAGGACTAGCGGGGCGAACACCGGGGAGCTGTTTTTT. This codes for CASSLRTSGANTGELFF. The chain has TRBV11-2 and TRBJ2-2; 12 bases match TRBD2. CDR1 is SGHAT and CDR2 is FQNNGV in the germline V gene. The CDR3 has 17 amino acids. The J segment lost 0 bases and the V segment lost 2 bases, leaving 1 base of the junction unmatched.

The chain is built from TRBV4-1 and TRBJ2-7; possible D gene TRBD1, 5 bases. Per the germline V gene, CDR1 is MGHRA and CDR2 is YSYEKL. V lost 5 bases to trimming and J lost 2 bases, with 16 bases between them. The CDR3 length is 15 residues. CDR3 region: CASSTELGQTYEQYF. The CDR3 bases are TGCGCCAGCAGCACGGAGCTAGGACAAACCTACGAGCAGTACTTC.

This chain joins TRBV28 and TRBJ1-2; 11 positions agree with TRBD1. Trimming cost V 6 bases and J 1 base; bases outside gene matches: 10. The CDR3 contains 17 residues. CDR1 is MDHEN, CDR2 SYDVKM, per germline. The CDR3 spells CASSSSGTGGNNYGYTF. CDR3 in DNA: TGTGCCAGCAGCTCATCCGGGACAGGGGGAAATAACTATGGCTACACCTTC.

V and J are TRBV7-8 and TRBJ1-1; 9 bases fit TRBD1. Germline-derived CDR1 and CDR2 are SGHVS and FQNEAQ. Trimming cost V 2 bases and J 3 bases; bases outside gene matches: 19. This CDR3 contains 20 residues. CDR3 nucleotide sequence: TGTGCCAGCAGCTTATTCCGGGACAGGGATCACCATACAGTCGACACTGAAGCTTTCTTT. It translates to CASSLFRDRDHHTVDTEAFF.

The rearrangement joins TRBV11-2 to TRBJ1-4; TRBD1 aligns across 9 bases. V lost 5 bases, J lost 8 bases, and 6 bases stayed unmatched. The CDR3 runs 14 residues. Germline lookup yields CDR1 SGHAT and CDR2 FQNNGV. DNA of the CDR3: TGTGCCAGCAGCCCCGGGACAGGGTGGGAAAAACTGTTTTTT. Translating it yields CASSPGTGWEKLFF.

The rearrangement joins TRBV5-1 to TRBJ1-1, with 8 bases fitting TRBD1. Trimming at V came to 3 bases and at J to 1 base, leaving 11 bases not matched to a gene. This CDR3 region has 17 residues. CDR1 is SGHRS, CDR2 YFSETQ, per germline. The CDR3 sequence: CASSSQTGGRSNTEAFF. The CDR3 coding sequence is TGCGCCAGCAGCTCCCAAACAGGGGGAAGATCGAACACTGAAGCTTTCTTT.

The chain links TRBV29-1 to TRBJ2-3; TRBD2 aligns across 12 bases. Trimming at V came to 4 bases and at J to 0 bases, leaving 8 bases not matched to a gene. Germline V gene data show CDR1 as SQVTM and CDR2 as ANQGSEA. This CDR3 has 17 amino acids. CDR3 residues: CSVVGLAGGTSTDTQYF. Written as DNA, the CDR3 is TGCAGCGTTGTAGGGCTAGCGGGGGGGACTAGCACAGATACGCAGTATTTT.

The V and J genes are TRBV5-1 and TRBJ2-2, with 7 bases lining up with TRBD2. Per germline, CDR1 SGHRS and CDR2 YFSETQ. CDR3 length: 16 residues. V was clipped by 0 bases and J by 3 bases; unmatched bases: 5. CDR3 protein: CASSLATSAHTGELFF. CDR3 in DNA: TGCGCCAGCAGCTTGGCCACTAGCGCACACACCGGGGAGCTGTTTTTT.

The chain has TRBV7-2 and TRBJ1-4; no clear D. CDR3 length equals 19 residues. V lost 2 bases to trimming and J lost 0 bases, with 19 bases between them. The germline gives CDR1 SGHTA, CDR2 FQGNSA. The CDR3 bases are TGTGCCAGCAGCTTAACGTCTTGGATCGGGGTCGCAACTAATGAAAAACTGTTTTTT. Amino acid sequence: CASSLTSWIGVATNEKLFF.

The rearrangement links TRBV5-1 to TRBJ1-4; a weak D match, TRBD1 (5 bases). V lost 0 bases and J lost 5, with 8 bases in between. CDR1 is SGHRS and CDR2 is YFSETQ in the germline V gene. The CDR3 has 14 amino acids. CDR3 DNA sequence: TGCGCCAGCAGCTTGGTAGGGGCGAATGAAAAACTGTTTTTT. Its protein product is CASSLVGANEKLFF.